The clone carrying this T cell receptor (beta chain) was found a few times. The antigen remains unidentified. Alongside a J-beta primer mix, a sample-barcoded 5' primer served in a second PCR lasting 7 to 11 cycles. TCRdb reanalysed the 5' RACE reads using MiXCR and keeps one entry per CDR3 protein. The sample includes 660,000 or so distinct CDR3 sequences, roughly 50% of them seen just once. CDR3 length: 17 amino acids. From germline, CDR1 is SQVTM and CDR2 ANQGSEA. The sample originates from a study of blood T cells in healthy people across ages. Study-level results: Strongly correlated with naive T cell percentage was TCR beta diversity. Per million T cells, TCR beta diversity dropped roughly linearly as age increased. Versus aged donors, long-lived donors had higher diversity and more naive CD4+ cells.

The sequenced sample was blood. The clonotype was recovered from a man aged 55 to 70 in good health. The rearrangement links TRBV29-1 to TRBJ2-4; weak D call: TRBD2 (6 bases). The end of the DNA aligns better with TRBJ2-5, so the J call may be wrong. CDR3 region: CSVEDPLLEAGRETQYF. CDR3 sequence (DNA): TGCAGCGTTGAAGATCCCCTCCTTGAGGCGGGAAGAGAGACCCAGTACTTC.